Shown below are 27 T cell receptor beta chains from a single sample sequenced in a study of radiotherapy plus CTLA-4 blockade in lung cancer. Clones were sequenced by immunoSEQ multiplex PCR, and TCRdb holds only the in-frame ones, with some missing. The sample includes tens of thousands of clones, roughly three quarters of them seen just once. Sequences were derived from peripheral blood, sampled from a patient treated with radiotherapy plus ipilimumab. Every receptor here comes from a human donor with non-small cell lung cancer that progressed on radiotherapy plus ipilimumab.

The genes are TRBV19 and TRBJ2-3; 7 bases align to TRBD1. Unmatched junction bases numbered 7, after V lost 8 bases and J lost 2 bases. The germline gives CDR1 LNHDA, CDR2 SQIVND (reference sequence). This CDR3 spans 14 amino acids. The chain's CDR3 is CASDQGVSTDTQYF. CDR3 bases: TGTGCCAGTGACCAGGGGGTCTCCACAGATACGCAGTATTTT.

This clone showed up just a few times. This chain links TRBV4-1 with TRBJ2-1, with TRBD2 matching 7 bases. Germline V gene data show CDR1 as MGHRA and CDR2 as YSYEKL. The CDR3 spans 16 residues. J gave up 0 bases and V 4 bases, and 6 bases lay outside the gene matches. CDR3 protein: CASSLQLASSYNEQFF. In DNA form, the CDR3 reads TGCGCCAGCAGCCTCCAACTAGCGAGCTCCTACAATGAGCAGTTCTTC.

This rearrangement joins TRBV4-1 to TRBJ2-3; 7 positions match TRBD2. The V and J ends lost 5 bases and 0 bases, in that order; junction bases with no gene match: 5. CDR1 and CDR2 (germline): MGHRA, YSYEKL. CDR3 size: 15 residues. CDR3 amino acids: CASSFQRESTDTQYF. DNA for the CDR3: TGCGCCAGCAGCTTTCAGCGGGAAAGCACAGATACGCAGTATTTT.

Note on this clone: The sample has other DNA sequences that encode this CDR3 too. The gene calls are TRBV28 and TRBJ1-5; D not certain. The CDR3 runs 11 residues. Per the germline V gene, CDR1 is MDHEN and CDR2 is SYDVKM. V was shortened by 4 bases and J by 7 bases, with 5 bases between the two germline ends. CDR3 protein: CASSSYQPQHF. DNA of the CDR3: TGTGCCAGCAGTTCTTACCAGCCCCAGCATTTT.

V and J are TRBV7-6 and TRBJ1-3, with 8 bases identical to TRBD1. There are 15 residues in the CDR3. CDR1 and CDR2 from the germline V gene are SGHVS and FNYEAQ. With V trimmed by 8 bases and J by 2 bases, 8 bases remained unmatched. CDR3 sequence reads: CASGQSTGAGNTIYF. In DNA form, the CDR3 reads TGTGCCAGCGGTCAATCGACAGGGGCTGGAAACACCATATATTTT.

The V and J genes are TRBV7-2 and TRBJ1-6; the match to TRBD1 covers 9 bases. CDR1 is SGHTA, CDR2 FQGNSA, per germline. CDR3 size: 15 residues. Losses at the gene ends were 5 bases for V and 9 bases for J; bases not matched to a gene: 8. The CDR3 reads CASSAPGTGSSPLHF. The CDR3 DNA sequence: TGTGCCAGCAGCGCCCCCGGGACAGGGAGTTCACCCCTCCACTTT.

The J gene is TRBJ2-2, the V gene TRBV19; maybe TRBD2 (5 bases). Trimming removed 7 bases from V and 5 bases from J, with 14 bases in between. Germline CDR1 is LNHDA and CDR2 is SQIVND (reference sequence). The CDR3 length is 14 residues. For the CDR3, the DNA is TGTGCCAGTACGCCGGGATTGTTAACCGGGGAGCTGTTTTTT. It yields the protein CASTPGLLTGELFF.

The J gene is TRBJ2-7, the V gene TRBV28; either TRBD1 or TRBD2 may fit D (6 bases each). V lost 6 bases and J lost 2, with 11 bases in between. CDR1 is MDHEN, CDR2 SYDVKM, per germline. CDR3 length equals 13 residues. The CDR3 region has the DNA TGTGCCAGCAGGGGAAGGGGGGCCTACGAGCAGTACTTC. Protein sequence: CASRGRGAYEQYF.

V usage is TRBV6-5 and J usage is TRBJ1-1, with 8 nucleotides matching TRBD1. In germline, CDR1 is MNHEY, CDR2 SVGAGI. The CDR3 has 15 amino acids. The V segment lost 2 bases and the J segment 5 bases; nucleotides outside the gene matches: 7. CDR3 in DNA: TGTGCCAGCAGTTACGGAGGACAGGGAGGTACTGAAGCTTTCTTT. This translates into CASSYGGQGGTEAFF.

The CDR3 protein is CASSLGGPEAFF. The CDR3 DNA sequence: TGTGCCAGCAGCTTAGGGGGCCCTGAAGCTTTCTTT. This rearrangement joins TRBV11-2 to TRBJ1-1, with a tentative D call TRBD1 (5 bases). V was clipped by 1 base and J by 6 bases, with 6 bases between them. The germline CDR1 and CDR2 sequences are SGHAT and FQNNGV. The CDR3 loop spans 12 amino acids. Filled out from reference TRBV11-2 and TRBJ1-1, the complete variable domain reads EAGVAQSPRYKIIEKRQSVAFWCNPISGHATLYWYQQILGQGPKLLIQFQNNGVVDDSQLPKDRFSAERLKGVDSTLKIQPAKLEDSAVYLCASSLGGPEAFFGQGTRLTVV.

V and J are TRBV4-2 and TRBJ2-6; no definite D call. Trimming took 1 base from V and 3 from J, leaving 10 bases between them. From germline, CDR1 is LGHNA and CDR2 YNFKEQ. The CDR3 contains 16 residues. Here the CDR3 DNA reads TGTGCCAGCAGCCAAGGAGGTGTTGGTGGGGCCAACGTCCTGACTTTC. It is translated as CASSQGGVGGANVLTF.

The count of this clone is one. This sequence joins TRBV11-2 and TRBJ2-3; the D gene could be TRBD1 or TRBD2 (5 bases each). The germline V and J ends were trimmed by 1 base and 10 bases, with 12 bases remaining between them. Germline CDR1 SGHAT, CDR2 FQNNGV. The CDR3 has 13 amino acids. CDR3 in DNA: TGTGCCAGCAGCTTAGGGGACGTAAATGCGCAGTATTTT. This translates into CASSLGDVNAQYF.

This chain connects TRBV7-9 to TRBJ1-4; 9 nucleotides line up with TRBD1. Germline V gene lookup returns CDR1 SEHNR and CDR2 FQNEAQ (reference sequence). The CDR3 has 17 amino acids. V lost 2 bases, J lost 4 bases, and 8 bases stayed unmatched. In DNA, the CDR3 is TGTGCCAGCAGCTTATTAGACAGGGGGGTTCGTAATGAAAAACTGTTTTTT. It specifies CASSLLDRGVRNEKLFF.

The chain joins TRBV25-1 to TRBJ1-4, with no clear D. Germline CDR1 reads MGHDK; CDR2 reads SYGVNS. The CDR3 spans 13 residues. Trimming took 3 bases from V and 8 from J, leaving 10 bases between them. DNA for the CDR3: TGTGCCAGCAGTGAGAGGGTATCCGAAAAACTGTTTTTT. Its protein is CASSERVSEKLFF.

In its sample, this clone was seen once. The J gene is TRBJ1-5, the V gene TRBV28, with unresolved D. The germline V and J ends were trimmed by 2 bases and 2 bases, with 7 bases remaining between them. The CDR3 has 14 amino acids. CDR1 is MDHEN, CDR2 SYDVKM, per germline. The CDR3 here is CASSLRGGNQPQHF. In nucleotides, the CDR3 is TGTGCCAGCAGTTTACGAGGCGGCAATCAGCCCCAGCATTTT.

This clone came up once. The gene calls are TRBV2 and TRBJ2-2, with TRBD1 matching 12 bases. V gave up 4 bases and J gave up 6 bases; unmatched junction bases: 3. The CDR3 loop spans 15 amino acids. Germline lookup yields CDR1 SNHLY and CDR2 FYNNEI. This chain's CDR3 is CASSARDRGPGELFF. For the CDR3, the DNA is TGTGCCAGCAGTGCCCGGGACAGGGGGCCCGGGGAGCTGTTTTTT. The full variable domain, rest sourced from reference TRBV2 and TRBJ2-2, is EPEVTQTPSHQVTQMGQEVILRCVPISNHLYFYWYRQILGQKVEFLVSFYNNEISEKSEIFDDQFSVERPDGSNFTLKIRSTKLEDSAMYFCASSARDRGPGELFFGEGSRLTVL.

The chain links TRBV28 to TRBJ1-5; D may be TRBD1 (5 bases). Germline CDR1 reads MDHEN; CDR2 reads SYDVKM. The CDR3 length is 16 residues. V was clipped by 1 base and J by 4 bases, with 14 bases between them. The CDR3 nucleotides read TGTGCCAGCAGTTTATTGGGCGTCGGGGGTAATCAGCCCCAGCATTTT. Translating it yields CASSLLGVGGNQPQHF.

CDR3 nucleotide sequence: TGCGCCACCTCGACTAGCGGGAGGACAGATACGCAGTATTTT. This encodes CATSTSGRTDTQYF. The rearrangement uses TRBV10-2 and TRBJ2-3, with 13 bases fitting TRBD2. Losses at the gene ends were 10 bases for V and 3 bases for J; bases not matched to a gene: 4. CDR3 length: 14 residues. The germline V gene has CDR1 WSHSY and CDR2 SAAADI.

This clone was observed a single time. The genes are TRBV4-1 and TRBJ2-1, with TRBD2 as a possible D gene (5 bases). Germline lookup yields CDR1 MGHRA and CDR2 YSYEKL. The CDR3 runs 15 residues. With 1 base removed from V and 5 bases from J, the gap between germline ends came to 12 bases. The CDR3 sequence is CASSQVEASNNEQFF. The DNA for the CDR3 is TGCGCCAGCAGCCAAGTGGAAGCTAGCAACAATGAGCAGTTCTTC.

The V call is TRBV7-9, the J call TRBJ1-1; 8 positions agree with TRBD1. The V gene's germline CDR1 is SEHNR and CDR2 FQNEAQ (reference sequence). CDR3 length: 15 residues. With 5 bases clipped from V and 6 bases from J, the junction kept 11 bases outside the gene matches. The DNA of the CDR3 is TGTGCCAGCAGCCGTAGGGGCAACAGGGGGGCTGAAGCTTTCTTT. This sequence encodes CASSRRGNRGAEAFF.

This chain uses TRBV7-9 with TRBJ1-1; D uncertain. Germline assignment: CDR1 SEHNR and CDR2 FQNEAQ (reference sequence). The CDR3 runs to 13 residues. V gave up 1 base and J gave up 0 bases, with 3 bases separating them. The CDR3 here is CASSLGMNTEAFF. As DNA, the CDR3 is TGTGCCAGCAGCTTAGGGATGAACACTGAAGCTTTCTTT. Full variable domain (outside the CDR3, taken from reference TRBV7-9 and TRBJ1-1): DTGVSQNPRHKITKRGQNVTFRCDPISEHNRLYWYRQTLGQGPEFLTYFQNEAQLEKSRLLSDRFSAERPKGSFSTLEIQRTEQGDSAMYLCASSLGMNTEAFFGQGTRLTVV.

The chain has TRBV5-1 and TRBJ2-3; 7 bases fit TRBD2. This CDR3 has 14 residues. The germline CDR1 and CDR2 sequences are SGHRS and YFSETQ. Unmatched junction bases numbered 2, after V lost 3 bases and J lost 1 base. The DNA of the CDR3 is TGCGCCAGCAGCTGGGAGGGTGGCACAGATACGCAGTATTTT. It is translated as CASSWEGGTDTQYF.

The table lists this clone with a count of one. This sequence joins TRBV5-5 and TRBJ1-5, with D unresolved. Germline V gene sequence: CDR1 SGHKS, CDR2 YYEKEE (reference sequence). The length of the CDR3 is 14 residues. The V gene lost 2 bases and the J gene lost 10 bases, with 16 bases spanning the gap. In DNA form, the CDR3 reads TGTGCCAGCAGCTTCGGGAACCCCTTCGAACCCCAGCATTTT. This encodes CASSFGNPFEPQHF.

This clone was seen a single time. This chain connects TRBV6-6 to TRBJ2-2; 7 bases agree with TRBD1. The CDR3 loop spans 16 amino acids. With 6 bases clipped from V and 4 bases from J, the junction kept 11 bases outside the gene matches. Germline CDR1 MNHNY, CDR2 SVGAGI (reference sequence). In DNA, the CDR3 is TGTGCCAGCAGCCGTCCGGGACAGCTGTCCACCGGGGAGCTGTTTTTT. Translating gives CASSRPGQLSTGELFF.

This rearrangement joins TRBV12-5 to TRBJ1-5, with 7 bases lining up with TRBD1. The trim removed 5 bases at V and 9 bases at J, leaving 4 bases unmatched. CDR1 LGHNT and CDR2 FRNRAP come from the germline V gene. The CDR3 runs 12 residues. As DNA, the CDR3 is TGTGCTAGTGGTCTGAACAGGGGGCCCCAGCATTTT. This sequence encodes CASGLNRGPQHF.

In this sample, this clone turned up once. This chain joins TRBV16 and TRBJ1-5; 10 bases fit TRBD1. With V trimmed by 1 base and J by 5 bases, 5 bases remained unmatched. Germline V gives CDR1 KGHSY, CDR2 FQNENV. CDR3 size: 16 residues. The CDR3 coding sequence is TGTGCCAGCAGCCAATTTAGACAGGGGGCGGATCAGCCCCAGCATTTT. Residues: CASSQFRQGADQPQHF.

This clone came up once. The chain recombines TRBV28 with TRBJ1-2; D possibly corresponds to TRBD1 (5 bases). The CDR3 has 17 amino acids. Germline lookup yields CDR1 MDHEN and CDR2 SYDVKM. V gave up 6 bases and J gave up 0 bases, with 20 bases separating them. CDR3 bases: TGTGCCAGCAGCCCGGGTTGGGGGGAAGGGGCTAACTATGGCTACACCTTC. Translation gives CASSPGWGEGANYGYTF.